At least ten counts were recorded for the clone carrying this T cell receptor (beta chain). Unique molecular identifiers were built into the TCRbeta library. TCRdb fed the PCR reads into MiXCR, producing one record per CDR3 protein. This table holds a few hundred thousand distinct CDR3 sequences, about a tenth found once. The sample comes from a study of T-cell reconstitution after alpha-beta-depleted transplantation in children. Germline CDR1 is SGHRS and CDR2 is YFSETQ. CDR3 length equals 15 residues. The ends lost 2 bases at V and 2 bases at J; junction bases unmatched: 4. The genes are TRBV5-1 and TRBJ2-3; 8 bases agree with TRBD1. The source material was PBMCs from the stem cell graft donor, sampled from the stem cell graft. The TCR was taken from a human donor who donated a stem cell graft to a child with acute myeloid leukemia. This CDR3 is CASSFTTGDTDTQYF. Written as DNA, the CDR3 is TGCGCCAGCAGCTTCACGACAGGGGACACAGATACGCAGTATTTT. Drawing the rest from reference TRBV5-1 and TRBJ2-3, the complete variable domain is KAGVTQTPRYLIKTRGQQVTLSCSPISGHRSVSWYQQTPGQGLQFLFEYFSETQRNKGNFPGRFSGRQFSNSRSEMNVSTLELGDSALYLCASSFTTGDTDTQYFGPGTRLTVL.